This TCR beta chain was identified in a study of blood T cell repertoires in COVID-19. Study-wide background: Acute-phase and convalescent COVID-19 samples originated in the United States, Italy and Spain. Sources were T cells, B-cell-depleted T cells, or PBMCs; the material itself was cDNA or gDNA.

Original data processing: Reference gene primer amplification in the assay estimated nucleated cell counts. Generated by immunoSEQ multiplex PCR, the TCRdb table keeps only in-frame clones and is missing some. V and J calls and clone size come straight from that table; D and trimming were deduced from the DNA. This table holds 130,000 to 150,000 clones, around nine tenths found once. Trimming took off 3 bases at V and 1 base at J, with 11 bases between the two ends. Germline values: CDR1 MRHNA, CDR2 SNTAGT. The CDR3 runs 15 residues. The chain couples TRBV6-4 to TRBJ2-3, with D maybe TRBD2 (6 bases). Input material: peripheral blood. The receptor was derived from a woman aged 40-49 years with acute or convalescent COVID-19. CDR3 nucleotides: TGTGCCAGCAGTGAGACTAGTGGAGGCACAGATACGCAGTATTTT. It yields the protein CASSETSGGTDTQYF.